One and the same sample provided the 20 T cell receptor beta chains below, sequenced in a study of blood T cell repertoires in COVID-19 (TCRdb year 2020). Libraries were prepared through the immunoSEQ multiplex PCR assay. Drawn from immuneACCESS, this table holds only the in-frame rearrangements with V and J called that TCRdb kept. Clones are partly lost; checked studies trace under half to an unresolved V gene and leave the rest unexplained. Recorded for this sample are roughly 280,000 clones; around 89% of them occurred a single time. The ten largest clones represent less than 3% of the sample. Sequencing was performed on PBMCs or T cells enriched from blood (not recorded which). Every receptor here comes from a woman aged 50 to 65 who had recovered from COVID-19.

The J gene is TRBJ2-1, the V gene TRBV11-2; perhaps TRBD2 as D (6 bases). The CDR3 totals 18 residues. Germline V gene lookup returns CDR1 SGHAT and CDR2 FQNNGV. V lost 1 base and J lost 2, with 18 bases in between. CDR3 loop: CASSLVGGSGLTYNEQFF. The CDR3 region has the DNA TGTGCCAGCAGCTTAGTTGGTGGGAGCGGGCTGACCTACAATGAGCAGTTCTTC.

The chain links TRBV7-9 to TRBJ1-4; no clear D. Per germline, CDR1 SEHNR and CDR2 FQNEAQ (reference sequence). The V end was cut by 5 bases, the J end by 0 bases, with 19 bases between. The CDR3 sequence is 18 residues long. CDR3 protein: CASSLSEDIATTNEKLFF. CDR3 nucleotides: TGTGCCAGCAGCCTGAGTGAGGATATTGCGACAACTAATGAAAAACTGTTTTTT.

This clone was seen a single time. The chain carries TRBV10-3 and TRBJ2-7, with 8 bases that match TRBD1. Germline V gives CDR1 ENHRY, CDR2 SYGVKD. The CDR3 consists of 15 residues. With V trimmed by 6 bases and J by 5 bases, 12 bases remained unmatched. This CDR3 is CAISSGGPLSDEQYF. The CDR3 nucleotides read TGTGCCATCAGCTCAGGGGGCCCCCTCTCAGACGAGCAGTACTTC.

There are a few counts of this clone. The V call is TRBV19, the J call TRBJ2-4; the match to TRBD1 covers 9 bases. The CDR3 extends over 19 amino acids. Germline trimming cut 0 bases from V and 1 base from J; bases unmatched to any gene: 10. Germline loops: CDR1 LNHDA, CDR2 SQIVND (reference sequence). CDR3 DNA sequence: TGTGCCAGTAGTATAGATTCGGGTTGGGACAGGGAGGCCAAAAACATTCAGTACTTC. Amino acids: CASSIDSGWDREAKNIQYF.

The rearrangement links TRBV19 to TRBJ2-5; maybe TRBD2 (5 bases). CDR3 size: 14 residues. CDR1 LNHDA and CDR2 SQIVND come from the germline V gene (reference sequence). V was trimmed by 6 bases and J by 0 bases, leaving 11 bases between them. The CDR3 region is CASRASRNQETQYF. The CDR3 region has the DNA TGTGCCAGTAGGGCTAGCAGGAACCAAGAGACCCAGTACTTC.

This clone was detected only once. The chain joins TRBV19 to TRBJ1-5, with D possibly TRBD1 on 5 matching bases. CDR3 length equals 15 residues. CDR1 LNHDA and CDR2 SQIVND come from the germline V gene (reference sequence). V lost 3 bases, J lost 6 bases, and 15 bases lay in between. The CDR3 loop reads CASSIGQGKAQPQHF. DNA for the CDR3: TGTGCCAGTAGTATCGGTCAGGGCAAGGCTCAGCCCCAGCATTTT.

The V gene is TRBV7-6, the J gene TRBJ1-1; 7 nucleotides match TRBD1. The CDR3 spans 17 residues. J was trimmed by 0 bases and V by 2 bases; bases with no gene match: 9. Germline CDR1 reads SGHVS; CDR2 reads FNYEAQ. The CDR3 here is CASSLRLTGALNTEAFF. CDR3 DNA sequence: TGTGCCAGCAGCTTAAGACTTACAGGGGCCTTGAACACTGAAGCTTTCTTT.

The J gene is TRBJ1-3, the V gene TRBV5-6; D ambiguous. V was trimmed by 0 bases and J by 0 bases, leaving 4 bases between them. Germline-derived CDR1 and CDR2 are SGHDT and YYEEEE. This CDR3 is 14 amino acids long. The CDR3 loop reads CASSLASSGNTIYF. CDR3 DNA sequence: TGTGCCAGCAGCTTGGCCAGCTCTGGAAACACCATATATTTT.

The chain recombines TRBV18 with TRBJ1-2; TRBD1 might be the D (5 bases). The CDR3 runs 17 residues. Trimming removed 2 bases at V and 4 bases at J, with 20 bases between. Per germline, CDR1 KGHSH and CDR2 LQKENI. CDR3 in DNA: TGTGCCAGCTCACCATTGATTTCCTCAGGGCCACCCTATGGCTACACCTTC. Protein: CASSPLISSGPPYGYTF. The full variable domain, its missing parts supplied by reference TRBV18 and TRBJ1-2, is NAGVMQNPRHLVRRRGQEARLRCSPMKGHSHVYWYRQLPEEGLKFMVYLQKENIIDESGMPKERFSAEFPKEGPSILRIQQVVRGDSAAYFCASSPLISSGPPYGYTFGSGTRLTVV.

This chain connects TRBV5-4 to TRBJ1-2; D gene uncertain. The V gene lost 0 bases and the J gene lost 9 bases, with 18 bases spanning the gap. This CDR3 has 15 amino acids. In germline, CDR1 is SGHNT, CDR2 YYREEE (reference sequence). CDR3 amino acids: CASSLDDGASESYTF. The DNA for the CDR3 is TGTGCCAGCAGCTTGGACGACGGAGCGTCCGAGAGCTACACCTTC.

The chain recombines TRBV6-1 with TRBJ1-3, with D uncertain. This CDR3 region has 14 residues. V was cut by 0 bases and J by 8 bases, with 11 bases left in between. The germline CDR1 and CDR2 sequences are MNHNS and SASEGT. CDR3 bases: TGTGCCAGCAGTGAAGCGTACGGGAGGGACACCATATATTTT. This sequence encodes CASSEAYGRDTIYF.

This chain joins TRBV7-9 and TRBJ2-3; TRBD2 matches 15 bases. Per the germline V gene, CDR1 is SEHNR and CDR2 is FQNEAQ (reference sequence). V lost 5 bases and J lost 3; bases outside the gene matches: 6. The CDR3 is 17 amino acids. In nucleotides, the CDR3 is TGTGCCAGCAGCGTAGGACTAGCGGGAGGGCCGACAGATACGCAGTATTTT. Translated, it gives CASSVGLAGGPTDTQYF.

The chain combines TRBV6-6 with TRBJ2-5, with D possibly being TRBD1 (6 bases). With 5 bases removed from V and 1 base from J, the gap between germline ends came to 11 bases. Germline CDR1 and CDR2: MNHNY and SVGAGI (reference sequence). The CDR3 runs to 14 residues. In DNA form, the CDR3 reads TGTGCCAGCAGTAAGGGGGACACCCAAGAGACCCAGTACTTC. Translating it yields CASSKGDTQETQYF.

The rearrangement uses TRBV27 and TRBJ2-1, with TRBD2 identical over 7 bases. V shed 8 bases and J 2 bases; nucleotides not matched to a gene: 6. The length of the CDR3 is 14 residues. Germline V CDR1 and CDR2: MNHEY, SMNVEV (reference sequence). The CDR3 reads CASSTLAAYNEQFF. The CDR3 DNA reads TGTGCCAGCTCCACTCTAGCGGCCTACAATGAGCAGTTCTTC.

This clone came up once. The chain employs TRBV11-3 and TRBJ2-7; D is possibly TRBD1 (5 bases). CDR1 SGHNT and CDR2 YENEEA come from the germline V gene. This CDR3 is 12 amino acids long. Trimming shortened V by 4 bases and J by 3 bases, and 7 bases separated the two germline ends. The DNA for the CDR3 is TGTGCCAGCAGCTCAACAGGCTACGAGCAGTACTTC. Protein sequence: CASSSTGYEQYF.

V usage is TRBV5-1 and J usage is TRBJ2-3, with TRBD1 as a possible D gene (6 bases). Germline CDR1 is SGHRS and CDR2 is YFSETQ. Trimming left V 2 bases short and J 4 bases short, with 8 bases between. The CDR3 length is 13 residues. CDR3 sequence (DNA): TGCGCCAGCAGCTTTTCAGGGGCAGATACGCAGTATTTT. Amino acid sequence: CASSFSGADTQYF.

The CDR3: CASSVGRNSGTDTQYF. CDR3 nucleotides: TGTGCCAGCAGTGTGGGCCGCAATTCGGGCACAGATACGCAGTATTTT. This chain uses TRBV5-4 with TRBJ2-3; unclear D gene. Trimming stripped 5 bases from V and 1 base from J, with 17 bases between. Germline assignment: CDR1 SGHNT and CDR2 YYREEE (reference sequence). The length of the CDR3 is 16 residues.

This clone appeared once. V usage is TRBV27 and J usage is TRBJ2-3; D possibly corresponds to TRBD1 (5 bases). Germline CDR1 and CDR2: MNHEY and SMNVEV (reference sequence). There are 15 residues in the CDR3. V lost 3 bases and J 0 bases, leaving 10 bases between the germline ends. The CDR3 loop is CASSFGQASTDTQYF. In DNA, the CDR3 is TGTGCCAGCAGTTTTGGACAAGCTAGCACAGATACGCAGTATTTT.

The chain uses TRBV7-9 and TRBJ2-5, with TRBD2 as a possible D gene (6 bases). Germline loops: CDR1 SEHNR, CDR2 FQNEAQ (reference sequence). This CDR3 has 13 residues. V lost 5 bases to trimming and J lost 0 bases, with 7 bases between them. This CDR3 is CASSRGNQETQYF. The CDR3 DNA is TGTGCCAGCAGCCGGGGGAACCAAGAGACCCAGTACTTC.

This chain links TRBV18 with TRBJ1-6, with 8 bases lining up with TRBD1. There are 14 residues in the CDR3. The V gene's germline CDR1 is KGHSH and CDR2 LQKENI. V was clipped by 3 bases and J by 5 bases; unmatched bases: 0. In DNA form, the CDR3 reads TGTGCCAGCTCACCGACAGGGGATAATTCACCCCTCCACTTT. Protein sequence: CASSPTGDNSPLHF.